Listed below are T cell receptor beta chains from one sample, sequenced in a study of response to subunit inactivated influenza vaccine. TCRdb reanalysed the RT-PCR reads using MiXCR and keeps one entry per CDR3 protein. This table has 650,000 to 850,000 distinct CDR3 sequences, approximately 13% appearing once. Material: PBMCs from blood, obtained approximately 15 days before vaccination. These receptors all come from a man aged 50-59 years who received an inactivated influenza vaccine. CDR3s leave out the opening cysteine and the closing phenylalanine or tryptophan. D genes are given only for firm matches.

TRBV12-3/TRBV12-4	TRBD2	TRBJ2-1	ASSQTSGVYNEQF
TRBV10-2	.	TRBJ2-3	ASSAGDPDTQY
TRBV30	TRBD2	TRBJ2-1	AWGLTSGYEQF
TRBV11-2	.	TRBJ2-5	ASSLGASRASIQETQY
TRBV20-1	TRBD1	TRBJ1-1	SARDGTGGRYTEAF
TRBV6-2/TRBV6-3	TRBD2	TRBJ2-1	ASSSAGDRNEQF
TRBV5-6	TRBD1	TRBJ2-3	ASSSGYGQGGTDTQY
TRBV20-1	.	TRBJ2-7	SARDLGRGGWHEQY
TRBV13	TRBD2	TRBJ2-1	ACSSVGGAGGPGRNEQF
TRBV4-2	TRBD2	TRBJ2-1	ASSHPPTSGGWDEQF
TRBV5-1	.	TRBJ2-1	ASSPALPVDEQF
TRBV28	TRBD1	TRBJ1-1	ASSLGTGGMWGTEAF
TRBV7-9	TRBD2	TRBJ2-3	ASSWAETSSTDTQY
TRBV12-3/TRBV12-4	.	TRBJ2-1	ASRQRAGPTYNEQF
TRBV12-3/TRBV12-4	TRBD1	TRBJ2-5	ASSQTGVGTQY
TRBV25-1	TRBD1	TRBJ2-7	ASSERDSSYEQY
TRBV11-2	.	TRBJ1-2	ASSSRARVYSYT
TRBV24-1	TRBD1	TRBJ2-3	ATSEQGKTGGFTDTQY
TRBV5-1	TRBD1	TRBJ2-5	ASSTTGGETQY
TRBV28	TRBD1	TRBJ2-7	ASSLGGQGADSYEQY
TRBV7-9	.	TRBJ2-1	ASSDSGLIEQF
TRBV29-1	.	TRBJ2-2	SAGANTGELF
TRBV9	.	TRBJ1-5	ASDPDGSNQPQH
TRBV15	.	TRBJ2-1	ATSRERGVGSYNEQF
TRBV5-1	.	TRBJ1-2	ASSPLAGKGYT
TRBV6-1	TRBD1	TRBJ2-2	ASSDWDSTWELF
TRBV7-9	.	TRBJ1-2	ASSFTLGSGYT
TRBV25-1	.	TRBJ1-2	ASTAGPGDGYT
TRBV20-1	TRBD1	TRBJ1-6	SAREGQAYNSPLH
TRBV5-1	.	TRBJ2-1	ASSKDITAYNEQF
TRBV12-3/TRBV12-4	.	TRBJ2-2	ASGGTLGTGELF
TRBV3-1	.	TRBJ1-1	ASSPDWNTEAF
TRBV6-1	.	TRBJ2-4	ASSLDRVTKNIQY
TRBV20-1	TRBD2	TRBJ2-7	SAFPGPGGSYEQY
TRBV20-1	.	TRBJ1-5	SAKQGEGQPQH
TRBV5-4	.	TRBJ2-1	ASTRRGARNEQF
TRBV5-1	.	TRBJ2-3	ASSPRSGEDTQY
TRBV6-1	TRBD2	TRBJ2-7	ASTRGGGPYEQY
TRBV6-1	TRBD1	TRBJ1-6	ASSRDRGGSPLH
TRBV5-4	.	TRBJ1-2	ASSSRANYGYT
TRBV29-1	TRBD2	TRBJ2-1	SAEEGLAGVQI
TRBV10-3	TRBD2	TRBJ2-2	AIRASGRDTGELF
TRBV6-5	TRBD1	TRBJ2-3	ASSSGQVLRDTQY
TRBV15	.	TRBJ1-4	ATSRRGRDEKLF
TRBV10-3	.	TRBJ1-5	AISDGQGNQPQH
TRBV2	TRBD2	TRBJ2-2	ASRGGLAGFNGELF
TRBV7-8	.	TRBJ1-1	ASSLVVGNTEAF
TRBV10-2	.	TRBJ2-7	ASSEQVYEQY
TRBV20-1	.	TRBJ2-3	SAPTLDTQY
TRBV6-2/TRBV6-3	.	TRBJ2-2	ASTSYGLKHTNTGELF
TRBV7-2	TRBD1	TRBJ2-5	ASTHRGNQETQY
TRBV24-1	TRBD2	TRBJ2-3	ATSDPGLAGEADTQY
TRBV6-5	.	TRBJ2-7	ASSYTQGGGREQY
TRBV20-1	TRBD2	TRBJ2-2	SARDFGREPTNTGELF
TRBV6-5	.	TRBJ1-2	ASSYHGSNYGYT